This T cell receptor beta chain was documented in a study of radiotherapy plus CTLA-4 blockade in lung cancer (dated by TCRdb to about 2018). In terms of the full investigation: Among the enrolled patients, about 19% had an objective response, and roughly 30% reached disease control.

Of note for this clone: Its target antigen remains unknown. It has no much larger one-base neighbor in the sample; base qualities were not kept.

Study-wide conclusions, independent of this receptor: The strongest predictors of response, as reported, were early dynamic changes in blood T cell clones along with a rise in serum interferon-beta after radiation. After treatment with radiotherapy and ipilimumab, TCR clones that originated in tumors expanded in peripheral blood.

The study evaluated CTLA-4 blockade (ipilimumab) given together with focal radiation therapy in patients who had chemo-refractory metastatic non-small-cell lung cancer. The CDR3, from cysteine to phenylalanine, totals 14 residues. The sequence is cut down to CDR3 DNA, 42 bases in frame from base 1. The germline V gene (reference sequence) gives CDR1 as SEHNR and CDR2 as FQNEAQ. The receptor library was made with the immunoSEQ multiplex PCR assay. Sourced from immuneACCESS, this table was stored by TCRdb with only in-frame sequences that have V and J called. A share of the clones is absent; for the studies checked, an unresolved V gene accounts for under half, and the remainder has no known explanation. This sample has around 80,000 clones in its table, and around 86% of those were observed once. The top ten constitute 0.82% of the sample.

The chain links TRBV7-9 with TRBJ2-5; the D segment could be TRBD1, given 6 matching bases. The last part of the DNA fits TRBJ2-7 better; the J call may be wrong. Sequenced here: peripheral blood, sampled from a patient treated with radiotherapy plus ipilimumab. This TCR was sampled from a human donor with non-small cell lung cancer who had stable disease on radiotherapy plus ipilimumab. The nucleotide sequence reads as follows: TGTGCCAGCAGCTCGAGGGACAACTCCTACGAGCAGTACTTC. This translates into CASSSRDNSYEQYF.